This T cell receptor beta chain was captured by sequencing in a study of response to subunit inactivated influenza vaccine. The study's findings and limits: Few new T cells, the authors suggested, are recruited by each seasonal influenza vaccination.

To note about this clonotype: Antigen specificity is unknown.

The germline CDR1 and CDR2 sequences are SGHTA and FQGNSA. The length of the CDR3 is 15 residues. J gave up 4 bases and V 5 bases, and 10 bases lay outside the gene matches. TCRdb itself ran the RT-PCR reads through MiXCR, one entry per CDR3 protein. The data hold 590,000 or so distinct CDR3 sequences, with around 13% observed a single time. The receptor's source is a middle-aged man who received an inactivated influenza vaccine. Specimen: PBMCs from blood, collected 14 to 15 days before vaccination. The chain uses TRBV7-2 and TRBJ1-2, with 7 bases fitting TRBD1. The CDR3 spells CASSAGQAISYGYTF. CDR3 DNA: TGTGCCAGCAGCGCTGGACAGGCGATTAGCTATGGCTACACCTTC.